This TCR beta chain was observed in a study of early T cells in non-severe SARS-CoV-2 infection. In the study overall: Chains stayed unpaired after sequencing of bulk RNA from unsorted whole blood. Points from the study as a whole: Matching results from VDJdb favored anti-spike CD8 responses, leaving private and CD4 specificities undetected.

Attachment of unique molecular identifiers was made to individual cDNA molecules. TCRdb recomputed calls from the 5' RACE reads with MiXCR, one row per CDR3 protein. The table lists roughly 52,000 distinct CDR3 sequences, 5.5% to 8.5% of them singletons. In the case of this clonotype: Its specificity is unknown.

V lost 0 bases to trimming and J lost 5 bases, with 11 bases between them. Germline CDR1 reads MNHEY; CDR2 reads SVGAGI. This CDR3 has 15 amino acids. The source was whole blood, collected at baseline. This TCR derives from an adult who was a healthcare worker with PCR-confirmed SARS-CoV-2 infection or an uninfected control (not recorded which). This chain joins TRBV6-5 and TRBJ1-5, with D unresolved. Written as DNA, the CDR3 is TGTGCCAGCAGTTACTCGCTGGAACGGGATCAGCCCCAGCATTTT. Amino acid sequence: CASSYSLERDQPQHF.